The rows below give T cell receptor beta chains drawn from one sample of a study of blood T cell repertoires in COVID-19. Sequenced by immunoSEQ multiplex PCR; TCRdb stores in-frame clones only, minus some. The sample carries about 67,000 clones, about 83% recorded once. Sequences were obtained from peripheral blood. The receptor set was obtained from a woman aged 80 or over with acute or convalescent COVID-19. Each CDR3 is given with its conserved first and last residue.

v_gene	len	j_gene	CDR3aa
TRBV11-2	17	TRBJ2-1	CASSARPGQGSYNEQFF
TRBV28	15	TRBJ1-5	CASSHRGGYNQPQHF
TRBV9	16	TRBJ2-5	CASSVGGGGPGETQYF
TRBV27	13	TRBJ1-2	CASRSTGHYGYTF
TRBV2	11	TRBJ2-7	CASSASYEQYF
TRBV28	12	TRBJ1-2	CASSSGTRDLNF
TRBV6-5	14	TRBJ2-1	CASSYYAGGSEQFF
TRBV6-5	13	TRBJ1-1	CASKRVMNTEAFF
TRBV4-2	19	TRBJ2-2	CASSRGESSGGLNTGELFF
TRBV7-6	16	TRBJ1-3	CASSLAPASRGNTIYF
TRBV6-6	13	TRBJ1-4	CASLATTNEKLFF
TRBV9	15	TRBJ2-1	CASGRGTGGSYEQFF
TRBV19	15	TRBJ2-3	CASSIEGQYTDTQYF
TRBV29-1	12	TRBJ1-2	CSVAVRGGGYTF
TRBV6-1	15	TRBJ1-3	CASSEMDRSGNTIYF
TRBV12-3/TRBV12-4	12	TRBJ1-5	CASSQGNQPQHF
TRBV18	14	TRBJ1-5	CASSLTGIDQPQHF
TRBV18	14	TRBJ1-6	CASSLDRVNSPLHF
TRBV18	15	TRBJ2-7	CASSTGTGLSYEQYF
TRBV18	16	TRBJ1-6	CASSPSQGRNNSPLHF
TRBV14	14	TRBJ2-2	CASSQDLWLGELFF
TRBV5-1	16	TRBJ1-1	CASSGYGTGASTEAFF
TRBV28	12	TRBJ1-5	CASRQGTQPQHF
TRBV7-2	13	TRBJ2-5	CASSFGPGRSQYF
TRBV10-3	14	TRBJ1-4	CATRTGGGNEKLFF